This T cell receptor beta chain was recorded in a study of T cell changes during pregnancy in multiple sclerosis. The length of the CDR3 is 16 residues. Trimming pared 6 bases from V and 5 bases from J, leaving 19 bases between. Germline V lookup: CDR1 SGHAT, CDR2 FQDESV (reference sequence). The table came from immunoSEQ multiplex PCR; TCRdb's copy has only in-frame clones and leaves some out. The table shows over 70,000 clones, with 80% to 95% occurring only once. This clone was recorded only once. Here the sequenced sample was peripheral blood, taken in the first trimester of pregnancy. This clonotype originated in a female donor with multiple sclerosis, enrolled in a pregnancy study. The rearrangement joins TRBV11-1 to TRBJ2-2; D might be TRBD2 (6 bases). CDR3 loop: CASSSGTARGTGELFF. CDR3 DNA sequence: TGTGCCAGCAGTTCCGGGACTGCCAGAGGTACCGGGGAGCTGTTTTTT.